The present T cell receptor beta chain was sequenced within a study of shared clonotypes between healthy human individuals. General study findings and limits: Only blood underwent sampling, and tissue repertoires likely differ. Sequencing depth was expected to influence donor clonotype sharing.

Some clones are missing from TCRdb's copy, which holds only in-frame ones; the method was immunoSEQ multiplex PCR. The repertoire consists of about 330,000 clones, with around 86% occurring once and the leading ten covering about a sixth. On this clone itself: The antigen is not known.

The CDR3 has 13 residues. CDR1 is ENHRY, CDR2 SYGVKD, per germline. The trim removed 6 bases at V and 6 bases at J, leaving 6 bases unmatched. The genes are TRBV10-3 and TRBJ2-3, with 7 bases lining up with TRBD1. The specimen was memory CD8+ T cells sorted from blood. Subset in this sample: CD45RO+ cells pooled with CCR7-negative TemRA cells. The TCR comes from a man between 18 and 35 years old in good health. Here the CDR3 DNA reads TGTGCCATCAGACCGGGACAGCAGGATACGCAGTATTTT. Translation: CAIRPGQQDTQYF.